This TCR beta chain was found in a study of cytomegalovirus exposure and HLA in healthy donors. Study details: Counted in an early data release were approximately 85 million unique TCRs from HLA-typed donors. Overall study results and limits: It was reported in a later analysis that an Asian-associated ancestry cluster showed fewer N-insertions than the roughly 660-donor mean. HLA restriction was apparent for most CMV-associated TCR beta chains in a later analysis.

All the people who gave samples were healthy bone marrow donors. Worth noting for this clone: Its antigen is as yet unknown.

CDR1 is MNHEY, CDR2 SMNVEV, per germline (reference sequence). The V and J ends lost 6 bases and 6 bases respectively, with 14 bases between them. The CDR3 length is 13 residues. The PCR ran on 60 Vbeta and 13 Jbeta primers. Repertoires were generated with immunoSEQ multiplex PCR, while TCRdb's copy carries only in-frame clones and drops some. Of nearly 95,000 clones listed, 63% were seen once; the top ten hold around 6.5%. Sequences were obtained from PBMCs. The chain combines TRBV27 with TRBJ1-1; D is ambiguous. The receptor's source is a woman in her thirties in good health and CMV-seronegative. CDR3 sequence (DNA): TGTGCCAGCAGATTCAGGAATAGTGCTGAAGCTTTCTTT. Its protein product is CASRFRNSAEAFF.